This T cell receptor (beta chain) derives from a study of blood T cell repertoires in COVID-19. For the study at large: The cDNA or gDNA used as material had been derived from T cells, B-cell-depleted T cells, or PBMCs.

The V gene lost 8 bases and the J gene lost 8 bases, with 9 bases spanning the gap. CDR3 length equals 10 residues. Germline CDR1 and CDR2: SGHTA and FQGNSA. Authors' methods: For nucleated cells, counts were estimated from reference gene primer amplification. Produced via immunoSEQ multiplex PCR; TCRdb's table is partial and in-frame only. That table gives V, J and clone size, and the DNA gave D and trimming. Of 200,000 to 300,000 clones listed, around four fifths are singletons. This chain connects TRBV7-2 to TRBJ1-2, with D perhaps matching TRBD1 (5 bases). The TCR was taken from a young man who had recovered from COVID-19. Sequences were obtained from peripheral blood. The CDR3 region is CASGGKGYTF. Written as DNA, the CDR3 is TGTGCCAGCGGGGGGAAGGGCTACACCTTC.